Shown below are 18 T cell receptor beta chains from a single sample sequenced in a study of blood T cell repertoires in COVID-19. Profiled with immunoSEQ multiplex PCR; TCRdb holds only in-frame clones, not every one. The sample contains roughly 50,000 clones, roughly 84% of which appear only once. Sequencing input: peripheral blood. These receptors all come from a woman over 75 with acute or convalescent COVID-19.

In DNA, the CDR3 is TGTGCCAGCAGCCTCGTGCCTCCGGGACAGGGGGCAGCAGAGCAGTACTTC. Translation: CASSLVPPGQGAAEQYF. The chain recombines TRBV6-2 or TRBV6-3 with TRBJ2-7; TRBD1 aligns across 12 bases. The J segment lost 7 bases and the V segment lost 6 bases, leaving 16 bases of the junction unmatched. This CDR3 is 17 amino acids long. The germline V gene has CDR1 MNHEY and CDR2 SVGEGT.

Worth noting for this clone: This same CDR3 is encoded by further DNA sequences in the sample. The chain carries TRBV2 and TRBJ2-2; no definite D call. The CDR3 has 12 amino acids. Germline V gene lookup returns CDR1 SNHLY and CDR2 FYNNEI. Trimming shortened V by 5 bases and J by 3 bases, and 4 bases separated the two germline ends. This CDR3 reads CASSRDTGELFF. The CDR3 DNA is TGTGCCAGCAGTCGCGACACCGGGGAGCTGTTTTTT.

This chain's CDR3 is CASSPGGTGGWTTEAFF. CDR3 DNA sequence: TGTGCCAGCTCACCAGGGGGGACAGGGGGCTGGACCACTGAAGCTTTCTTT. V usage is TRBV18 and J usage is TRBJ1-1; TRBD1 agrees at 12 bases. The germline gives CDR1 KGHSH, CDR2 LQKENI. Trimming cost V 2 bases and J 4 bases; bases outside gene matches: 8. This CDR3 has 17 residues.

The chain joins TRBV7-9 to TRBJ1-6; D possibly corresponds to TRBD1 (5 bases). CDR3 size: 14 residues. V was pared by 7 bases and J by 8 bases, with 15 bases between. CDR1 is SEHNR, CDR2 FQNEAQ, per germline (reference sequence). CDR3 sequence (DNA): TGTGCCAGCATCCCTTCTGCGGGGGATTCACCCCTCCACTTT. Translating it yields CASIPSAGDSPLHF.

The chain uses TRBV1 and TRBJ2-6; no check of the table's D call, TRBD1, against the DNA was made. TRBV1 is designated a pseudogene. The CDR3 has 18 residues. The CDR3: CTSSQVDRPSSGANVLTF. CDR3 bases: TGCACCAGCAGTCAAGTCGACAGGCCGAGCTCTGGGGCCAACGTCCTGACTTTC.

The chain links TRBV4-2 to TRBJ1-2; no firm D call. This CDR3 contains 16 residues. Germline assignment: CDR1 LGHNA and CDR2 YNFKEQ. V lost 1 base and J 2 bases, leaving 14 bases between the germline ends. The CDR3 nucleotides read TGTGCCAGCAGCCAAGGGGCGGAGGGATCGAACTATGGCTACACCTTC. Encoded protein: CASSQGAEGSNYGYTF.

This rearrangement joins TRBV7-9 to TRBJ2-1; the match to TRBD2 covers 9 bases. The germline CDR1 and CDR2 sequences are SEHNR and FQNEAQ (reference sequence). The CDR3 runs to 15 residues. J was trimmed by 8 bases and V by 5 bases; bases with no gene match: 10. The CDR3 loop is CASSVKGGGADEQFF. The CDR3 DNA sequence: TGTGCCAGCAGCGTCAAGGGCGGGGGGGCTGATGAGCAGTTCTTC.

The chain joins TRBV11-2 to TRBJ2-7; possible D gene TRBD2, 7 bases. V was cut by 5 bases and J by 0 bases, with 17 bases left in between. CDR3 length: 16 residues. Germline-derived CDR1 and CDR2 are SGHAT and FQNNGV. The CDR3 loop reads CASSPRGGPRSYEQYF. As DNA, the CDR3 is TGTGCCAGCAGCCCGAGGGGGGGGCCCCGCTCCTACGAGCAGTACTTC. The full variable domain, rest sourced from reference TRBV11-2 and TRBJ2-7, is EAGVAQSPRYKIIEKRQSVAFWCNPISGHATLYWYQQILGQGPKLLIQFQNNGVVDDSQLPKDRFSAERLKGVDSTLKIQPAKLEDSAVYLCASSPRGGPRSYEQYFGPGTRLTVT.

The chain links TRBV7-8 to TRBJ2-7, with 7 nucleotides matching TRBD1. CDR3 length equals 14 residues. The germline CDR1 and CDR2 sequences are SGHVS and FQNEAQ. Germline trimming cut 5 bases from V and 2 bases from J; bases unmatched to any gene: 6. CDR3 region: CASSKDRAPYEQYF. CDR3 in DNA: TGTGCCAGCAGCAAAGACAGGGCTCCCTACGAGCAGTACTTC.

This rearrangement joins TRBV10-2 to TRBJ2-7; D may be TRBD1 (5 bases). V was clipped by 6 bases and J by 2 bases, with 11 bases between them. The germline CDR1 and CDR2 sequences are WSHSY and SAAADI. The CDR3 is 13 amino acids. The CDR3 DNA reads as TGCGCCAGCAGGCAGGGCTCAGCCTACGAGCAGTACTTC. Its translation is CASRQGSAYEQYF.

This clone was recorded once. The chain joins TRBV12-3 or TRBV12-4 to TRBJ2-2; tentatively, D is TRBD2 (5 bases). Between the trimmed V and J ends, which lost 6 bases and 6 bases, there was a span of 8 bases. The CDR3 covers 12 residues. DNA of the CDR3: TGTGCCAGCAGGGGGAGCCCCGGGGAGCTGTTTTTT. It is translated as CASRGSPGELFF.

This CDR3 reads CASSLTGDEKLFF. DNA for the CDR3: TGCGCCAGCAGCTTGACAGGGGACGAAAAACTGTTTTTT. The genes are TRBV5-1 and TRBJ1-4; TRBD1 agrees at 7 bases. This CDR3 is built from 13 residues. CDR1 is SGHRS, CDR2 YFSETQ, per germline. The V segment lost 1 base and the J segment 8 bases; nucleotides outside the gene matches: 2.

The chain has TRBV6-5 and TRBJ1-3; the D is unclear. The CDR3 spans 15 residues. Germline-derived CDR1 and CDR2 are MNHEY and SVGAGI. V lost 2 bases to trimming and J lost 0 bases, with 8 bases between them. The CDR3 bases are TGTGCCAGCAGTTACAGAGAGAGCTCTGGAAACACCATATATTTT. Residues: CASSYRESSGNTIYF.

This clone has a handful of counts. This chain uses TRBV19 with TRBJ1-2; 7 positions agree with TRBD1. From germline, CDR1 is LNHDA and CDR2 SQIVND (reference sequence). The CDR3 is 14 residues long. The V gene end was trimmed by 6 bases and the J gene end by 4 bases; junction bases not matched to a gene: 8. The CDR3: CASRYSAGGYGYTF. In DNA form, the CDR3 reads TGTGCCAGTAGATATTCAGCAGGGGGCTATGGCTACACCTTC.

In this sample, this clone turned up once. The J gene is TRBJ1-5, the V gene TRBV24-1, with D unresolved. Trimming took 4 bases from V and 6 from J, leaving 12 bases between them. CDR3 size: 14 residues. The V gene's germline CDR1 is KGHDR and CDR2 SFDVKD. This CDR3 reads CATSESGFGQPQHF. CDR3 nucleotide sequence: TGTGCCACCAGTGAATCGGGGTTTGGTCAGCCCCAGCATTTT.

This clone occurred a few times. V usage is TRBV5-6 and J usage is TRBJ1-2; 7 nucleotides line up with TRBD1. Germline V lookup: CDR1 SGHDT, CDR2 YYEEEE. With 4 bases clipped from V and 3 bases from J, the junction kept 9 bases outside the gene matches. This CDR3 has 15 amino acids. The CDR3 nucleotides are TGTGCCAGCAGCACCGGGACAGAGCCATACTATGGCTACACCTTC. Amino acid sequence: CASSTGTEPYYGYTF.

This clone was observed a single time. V usage is TRBV12-5 and J usage is TRBJ2-7; the match to TRBD2 covers 7 bases. After removal of 6 bases from V and 6 bases from J, the junction contained 5 bases not matched to a gene. The CDR3 is made up of 12 amino acids. CDR1 and CDR2 (germline): LGHNT, FRNRAP. CDR3 bases: TGTGCTAGTGGGACTAGCAGTCGCGAGCAGTACTTC. Translated, it gives CASGTSSREQYF.

This clone was counted only a few times. The rearrangement links TRBV10-3 to TRBJ1-2; D is ambiguous. Germline V gives CDR1 ENHRY, CDR2 SYGVKD. CDR3 length: 12 residues. V lost 4 bases, J lost 8 bases, and 11 bases lay in between. DNA of the CDR3: TGTGCCATCAGTGCTATAGCGGAAGGCTACACCTTC. Encoded protein: CAISAIAEGYTF.